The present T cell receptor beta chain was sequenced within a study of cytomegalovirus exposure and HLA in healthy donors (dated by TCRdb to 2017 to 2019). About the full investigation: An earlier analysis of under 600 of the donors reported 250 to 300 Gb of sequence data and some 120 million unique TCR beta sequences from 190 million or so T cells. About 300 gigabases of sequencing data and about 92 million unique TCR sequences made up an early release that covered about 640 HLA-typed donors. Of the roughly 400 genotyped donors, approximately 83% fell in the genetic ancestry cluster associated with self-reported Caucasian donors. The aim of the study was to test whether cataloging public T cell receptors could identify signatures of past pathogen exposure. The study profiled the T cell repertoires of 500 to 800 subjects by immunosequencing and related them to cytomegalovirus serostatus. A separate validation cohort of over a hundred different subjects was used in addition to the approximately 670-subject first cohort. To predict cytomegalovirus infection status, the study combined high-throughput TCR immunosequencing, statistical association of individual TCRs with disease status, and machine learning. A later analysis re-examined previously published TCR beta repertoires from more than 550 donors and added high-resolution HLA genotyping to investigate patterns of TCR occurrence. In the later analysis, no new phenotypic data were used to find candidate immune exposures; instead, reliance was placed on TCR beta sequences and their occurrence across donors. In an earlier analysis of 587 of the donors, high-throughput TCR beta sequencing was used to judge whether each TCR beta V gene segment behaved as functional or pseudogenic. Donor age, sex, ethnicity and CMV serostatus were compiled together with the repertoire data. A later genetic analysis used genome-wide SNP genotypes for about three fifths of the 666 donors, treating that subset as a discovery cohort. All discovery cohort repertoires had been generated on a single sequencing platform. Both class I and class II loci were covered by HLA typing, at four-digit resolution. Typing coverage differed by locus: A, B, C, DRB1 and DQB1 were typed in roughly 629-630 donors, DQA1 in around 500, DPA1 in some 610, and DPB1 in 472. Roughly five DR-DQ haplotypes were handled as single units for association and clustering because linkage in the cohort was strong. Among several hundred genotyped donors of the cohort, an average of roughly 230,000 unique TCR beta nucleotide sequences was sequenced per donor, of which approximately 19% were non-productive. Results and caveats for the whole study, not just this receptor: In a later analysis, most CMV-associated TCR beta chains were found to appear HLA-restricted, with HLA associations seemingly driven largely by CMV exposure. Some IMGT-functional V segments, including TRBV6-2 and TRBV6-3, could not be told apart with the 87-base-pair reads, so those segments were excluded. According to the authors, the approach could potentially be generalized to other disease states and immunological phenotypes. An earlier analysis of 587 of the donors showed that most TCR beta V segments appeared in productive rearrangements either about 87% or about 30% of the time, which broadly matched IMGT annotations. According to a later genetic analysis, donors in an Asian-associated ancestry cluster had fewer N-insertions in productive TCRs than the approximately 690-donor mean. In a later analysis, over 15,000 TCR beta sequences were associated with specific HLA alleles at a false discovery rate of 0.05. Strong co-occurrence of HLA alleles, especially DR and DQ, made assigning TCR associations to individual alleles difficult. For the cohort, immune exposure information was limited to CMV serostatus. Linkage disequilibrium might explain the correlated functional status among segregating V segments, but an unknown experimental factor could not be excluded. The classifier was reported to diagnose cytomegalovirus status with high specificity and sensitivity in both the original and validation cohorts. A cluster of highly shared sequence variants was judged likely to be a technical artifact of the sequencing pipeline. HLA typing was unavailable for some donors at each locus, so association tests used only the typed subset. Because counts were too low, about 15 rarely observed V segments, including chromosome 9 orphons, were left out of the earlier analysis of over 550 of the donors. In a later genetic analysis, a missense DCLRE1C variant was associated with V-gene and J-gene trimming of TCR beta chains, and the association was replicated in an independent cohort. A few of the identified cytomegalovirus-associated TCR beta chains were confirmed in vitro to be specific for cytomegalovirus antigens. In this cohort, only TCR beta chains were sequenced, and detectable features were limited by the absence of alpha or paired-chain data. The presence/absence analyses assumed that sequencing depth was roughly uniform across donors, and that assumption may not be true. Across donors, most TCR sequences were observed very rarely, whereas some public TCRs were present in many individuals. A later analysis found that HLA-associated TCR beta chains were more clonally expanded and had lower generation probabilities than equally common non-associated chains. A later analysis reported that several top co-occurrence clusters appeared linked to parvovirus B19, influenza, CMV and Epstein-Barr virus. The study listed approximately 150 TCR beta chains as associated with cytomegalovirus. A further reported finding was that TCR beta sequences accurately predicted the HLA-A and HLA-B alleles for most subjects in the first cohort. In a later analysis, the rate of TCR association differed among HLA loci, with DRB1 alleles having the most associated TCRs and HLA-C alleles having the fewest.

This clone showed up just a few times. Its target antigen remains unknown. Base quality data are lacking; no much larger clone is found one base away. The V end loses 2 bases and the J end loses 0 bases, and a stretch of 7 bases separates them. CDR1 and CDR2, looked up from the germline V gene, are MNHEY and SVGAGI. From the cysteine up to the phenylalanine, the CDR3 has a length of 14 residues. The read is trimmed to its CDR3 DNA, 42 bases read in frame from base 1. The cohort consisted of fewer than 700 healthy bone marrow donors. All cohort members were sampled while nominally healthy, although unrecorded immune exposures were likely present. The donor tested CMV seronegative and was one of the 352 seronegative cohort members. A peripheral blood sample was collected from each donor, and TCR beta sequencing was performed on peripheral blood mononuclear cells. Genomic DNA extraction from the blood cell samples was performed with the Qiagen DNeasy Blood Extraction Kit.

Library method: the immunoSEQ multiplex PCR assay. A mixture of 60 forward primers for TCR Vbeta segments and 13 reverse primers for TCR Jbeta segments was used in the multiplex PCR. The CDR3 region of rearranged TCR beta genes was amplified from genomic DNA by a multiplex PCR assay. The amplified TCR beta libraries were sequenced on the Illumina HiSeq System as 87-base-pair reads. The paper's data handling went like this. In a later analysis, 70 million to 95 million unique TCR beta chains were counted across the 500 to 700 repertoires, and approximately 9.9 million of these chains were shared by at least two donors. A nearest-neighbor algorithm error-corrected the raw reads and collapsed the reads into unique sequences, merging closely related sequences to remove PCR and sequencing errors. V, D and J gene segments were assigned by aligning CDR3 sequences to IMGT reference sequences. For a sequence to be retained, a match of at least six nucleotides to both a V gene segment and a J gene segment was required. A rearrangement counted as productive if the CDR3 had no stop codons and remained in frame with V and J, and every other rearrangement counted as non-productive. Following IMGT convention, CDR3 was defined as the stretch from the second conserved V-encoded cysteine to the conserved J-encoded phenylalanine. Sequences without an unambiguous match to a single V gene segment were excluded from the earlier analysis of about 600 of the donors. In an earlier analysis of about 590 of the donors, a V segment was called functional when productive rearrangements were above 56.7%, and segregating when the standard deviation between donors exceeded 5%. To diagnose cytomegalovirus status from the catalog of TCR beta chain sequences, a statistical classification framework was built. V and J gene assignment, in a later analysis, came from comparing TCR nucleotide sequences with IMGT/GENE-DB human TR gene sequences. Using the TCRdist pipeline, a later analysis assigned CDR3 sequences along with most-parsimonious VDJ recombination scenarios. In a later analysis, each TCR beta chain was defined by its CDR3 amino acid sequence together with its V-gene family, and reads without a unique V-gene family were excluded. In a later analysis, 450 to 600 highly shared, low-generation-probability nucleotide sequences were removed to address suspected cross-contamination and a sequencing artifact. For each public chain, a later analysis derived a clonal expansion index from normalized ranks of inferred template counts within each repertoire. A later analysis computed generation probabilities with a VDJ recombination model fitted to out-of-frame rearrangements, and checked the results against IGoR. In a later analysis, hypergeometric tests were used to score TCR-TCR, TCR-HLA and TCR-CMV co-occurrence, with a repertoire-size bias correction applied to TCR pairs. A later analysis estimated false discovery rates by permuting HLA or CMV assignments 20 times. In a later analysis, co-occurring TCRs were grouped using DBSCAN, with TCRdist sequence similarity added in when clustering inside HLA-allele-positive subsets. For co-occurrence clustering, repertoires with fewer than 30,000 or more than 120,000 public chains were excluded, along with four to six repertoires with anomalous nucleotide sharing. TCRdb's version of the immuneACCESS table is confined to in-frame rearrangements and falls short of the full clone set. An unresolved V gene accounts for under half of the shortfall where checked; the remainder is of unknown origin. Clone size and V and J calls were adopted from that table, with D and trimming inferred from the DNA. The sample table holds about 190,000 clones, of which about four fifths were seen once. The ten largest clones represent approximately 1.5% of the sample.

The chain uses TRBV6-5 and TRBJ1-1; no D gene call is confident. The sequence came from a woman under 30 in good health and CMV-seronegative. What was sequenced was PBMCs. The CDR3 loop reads CASSYVSMNTEAFF. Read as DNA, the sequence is TGTGCCAGCAGTTACGTGTCCATGAACACTGAAGCTTTCTTT.